The next 19 T cell receptor beta chains were all read from a single sample in a study of T cells in localized non-small cell lung cancer (dated by TCRdb to 2019 to 2021). Library preparation was by the immunoSEQ multiplex PCR assay. TCRdb limited this immuneACCESS table to in-frame rearrangements with V and J called. A share of clones is missing; checked studies link under half to unresolved V genes, and the rest is unexplained. Present in this sample are 26,000 or so clones, about 87% of which were seen just once. 6.5% to 8% of the sample is held by the ten biggest clonotypes. The specimen was peripheral blood, collected before any cancer treatment. These receptors all come from a male donor older than 55 with stage I lung adenocarcinoma.

The J gene is TRBJ1-5, the V gene TRBV6-1; 9 nucleotides agree with TRBD1. This CDR3 is built from 15 residues. The J segment lost 4 bases and the V segment lost 7 bases, leaving 8 bases of the junction unmatched. Looked up from germline, CDR1 is MNHNS and CDR2 is SASEGT. The CDR3 spells CASILGQGLNQPQHF. DNA for the CDR3: TGTGCCAGCATCTTGGGACAGGGATTAAATCAGCCCCAGCATTTT.

This clone was counted only a few times. J is TRBJ2-7 and V is TRBV5-1, with D maybe TRBD1 (5 bases). The germline V and J ends were trimmed by 5 bases and 2 bases, with 8 bases remaining between them. The CDR3 has 12 amino acids. Germline CDR1 reads SGHRS; CDR2 reads YFSETQ. CDR3 sequence reads: CASRDTAYEQYF. Here the CDR3 DNA reads TGCGCCAGCAGGGACACCGCCTACGAGCAGTACTTC.

This chain joins TRBV5-1 and TRBJ2-3; 12 positions match TRBD2. V trimming: 0 bases; J trimming: 5 bases; junction bases outside the gene matches: 4. This CDR3 is 16 amino acids long. Germline CDR1 reads SGHRS; CDR2 reads YFSETQ. Here the CDR3 DNA reads TGCGCCAGCAGCTTGGGGCTAGCGGGGGGGCAAGATACGCAGTATTTT. Its protein product is CASSLGLAGGQDTQYF.

This chain connects TRBV7-2 to TRBJ2-3, with TRBD2 matching over 8 bases. This CDR3 contains 15 residues. V trimming: 6 bases; J trimming: 6 bases; junction bases outside the gene matches: 11. CDR1 is SGHTA, CDR2 FQGNSA, per germline. The CDR3 nucleotides are TGTGCCAGCAGGCAGAGCGGGGGAAGGCCCGATACGCAGTATTTT. It codes for CASRQSGGRPDTQYF.

CDR3 protein: CASSLAPPDATNEKLFF. CDR3 sequence (DNA): TGTGCCAGCAGCTTAGCTCCACCAGACGCAACTAATGAAAAACTGTTTTTT. V gene TRBV11-2 combines with J gene TRBJ1-4; D is unresolved. Trimming took 1 base from V and 0 from J, leaving 12 bases between them. CDR3 length: 17 residues. CDR1 is SGHAT and CDR2 is FQNNGV in the germline V gene.

The CDR3 DNA reads TGTGCCAGCAGTATGGGGATGCTAGGGCAGTTCTTC. As protein: CASSMGMLGQFF. J is TRBJ2-1 and V is TRBV28; D is unclear. V was trimmed by 5 bases and J by 12 bases, leaving 14 bases between them. The CDR3 runs 12 residues. Germline V lookup: CDR1 MDHEN, CDR2 SYDVKM.

This rearrangement joins TRBV6-6 to TRBJ1-5; the D is unclear. This CDR3 contains 15 residues. Germline V gene sequence: CDR1 MNHNY, CDR2 SVGAGI (reference sequence). V lost 3 bases to trimming and J lost 0 bases, with 9 bases between them. CDR3 DNA sequence: TGTGCCAGCAGTTATGGGGTGGATAGCAATCAGCCCCAGCATTTT. Residues: CASSYGVDSNQPQHF.

This clone has only a few counts. The chain carries TRBV19 and TRBJ1-5, with D perhaps matching TRBD1 (5 bases). Trimming removed 6 bases from V and 5 bases from J, with 14 bases in between. The length of the CDR3 is 14 residues. Germline CDR1 reads LNHDA; CDR2 reads SQIVND (reference sequence). CDR3 loop: CASRSLQGDQPQHF. CDR3 nucleotide sequence: TGTGCCAGTAGGTCACTTCAGGGAGATCAGCCCCAGCATTTT.

V is TRBV15 and J is TRBJ1-5, with 7 bases identical to TRBD1. Germline loops: CDR1 LNHNV, CDR2 YYDKDF (reference sequence). J was trimmed by 6 bases and V by 5 bases; bases with no gene match: 10. The CDR3 length is 15 residues. The CDR3 loop is CATSRFQGGGQPQHF. Here the CDR3 DNA reads TGTGCCACCAGCCGTTTCCAGGGGGGGGGTCAGCCCCAGCATTTT.

The chain couples TRBV29-1 to TRBJ2-6; no clear D. Germline V gene lookup returns CDR1 SQVTM and CDR2 ANQGSEA. This CDR3 comprises 13 residues. Trimming shortened V by 7 bases and J by 5 bases, and 12 bases separated the two germline ends. As DNA, the CDR3 is TGCAGCGGCATACAAAGTCGGGCCAACGTCCTGACTTTC. This codes for CSGIQSRANVLTF.

The chain combines TRBV28 with TRBJ1-2; D not resolved. V lost 3 bases and J lost 2, with 4 bases in between. This CDR3 spans 12 amino acids. Germline loops: CDR1 MDHEN, CDR2 SYDVKM. DNA of the CDR3: TGTGCCAGCAGTTTGTCCAACTATGGCTACACCTTC. It is translated as CASSLSNYGYTF.

Details on this clone: An end of the junction differs from the germline gene, which may be a read error. The CDR3 DNA sequence: TGTGCCAGCGGGGACGGGGTCTCTGGAAGCACCATATATTTT. The encoded protein is CASGDGVSGSTIYF. The chain joins TRBV6-1 to TRBJ1-3; TRBD1 might be the D (5 bases). The germline V gene encodes CDR1 MNHNS and CDR2 SASEGT. CDR3 length: 14 residues.

The chain recombines TRBV6-6 with TRBJ1-4; a weak D match, TRBD1 (5 bases). Per germline, CDR1 MNHNY and CDR2 SVGAGI (reference sequence). The V end was cut by 2 bases, the J end by 7 bases, with 11 bases between. This CDR3 has 14 residues. DNA of the CDR3: TGTGCCAGCAGTTACGGGGAGGGGTCTGAAAAACTGTTTTTT. Translated: CASSYGEGSEKLFF.

The V gene is TRBV9, the J gene TRBJ1-3, with a tentative D call TRBD1 (5 bases). The ends were cut back, 0 bases at V and 0 bases at J, with 10 bases in the middle. Germline values: CDR1 SGDLS, CDR2 YYNGEE. CDR3 size: 16 residues. The CDR3 DNA follows: TGTGCCAGCAGCGTAGCTGGGACCCTCTCTGGAAACACCATATATTTT. Amino acids: CASSVAGTLSGNTIYF. Full variable domain (rest looked up from reference TRBV9 and TRBJ1-3): DSGVTQTPKHLITATGQRVTLRCSPRSGDLSVYWYQQSLDQGLQFLIQYYNGEERAKGNILERFSAQQFPDLHSELNLSSLELGDSALYFCASSVAGTLSGNTIYFGEGSWLTVV.

The chain has TRBV30 and TRBJ2-2; no clear D gene. Germline V CDR1 and CDR2: GTSNPN, SVGIG (reference sequence). The CDR3 sequence is 17 residues long. V was cut by 1 base and J by 6 bases, with 21 bases left in between. The CDR3 nucleotides read TGTGCCTGGAGTGCCCGCCTTGGGATACAACGCGCCGGGGAGCTGTTTTTT. Residues: CAWSARLGIQRAGELFF.

This clone was counted a few times. The chain is built from TRBV5-6 and TRBJ2-5, with D unresolved. CDR1 SGHDT and CDR2 YYEEEE come from the germline V gene. This CDR3 is 12 amino acids long. V was trimmed by 0 bases and J by 5 bases, leaving 5 bases between them. The CDR3, as DNA: TGTGCCAGCAGCTTGGAGGTTGAGACCCAGTACTTC. Translating it yields CASSLEVETQYF.

The chain combines TRBV5-1 with TRBJ1-3; weak D call: TRBD1 (6 bases). Germline assignment: CDR1 SGHRS and CDR2 YFSETQ. V was pared by 0 bases and J by 2 bases, with 6 bases between. The CDR3 runs 14 residues. The CDR3 nucleotides read TGCGCCAGCAGCTTGGACAGGGCTGGAAACACCATATATTTT. Translated: CASSLDRAGNTIYF.

The chain links TRBV30 to TRBJ2-2; D is unclear. Trimming took off 3 bases at V and 3 bases at J, with 11 bases between the two ends. Germline V gives CDR1 GTSNPN, CDR2 SVGIG (reference sequence). This CDR3 contains 14 residues. The CDR3 coding sequence is TGTGCCTGGAGAGTATACAGATACACCGGGGAGCTGTTTTTT. Its translation: CAWRVYRYTGELFF.

This clone occurred once. The V call is TRBV28, the J call TRBJ1-1; D remains unclear. The CDR3 length is 12 residues. The germline gives CDR1 MDHEN, CDR2 SYDVKM. The V end lost 1 base, the J end lost 7 bases, and 7 bases lay between the germline ends. The CDR3 is CASSLLDGEAFF. CDR3 DNA sequence: TGTGCCAGCAGTTTATTGGACGGTGAAGCTTTCTTT.